The T cell receptor beta chain described here comes from a study of Graves' ophthalmopathy and Graves' hyperthyroidism (dated by TCRdb to the late 2010s). For the wider study: Peripheral blood was collected at initial diagnosis, prior to any treatment. For independent validation, a separate cohort was made up of some 19 hyperthyroidism patients plus 17 patients who later progressed from hyperthyroidism to ophthalmopathy. For training and testing, the 100 or so patients in the discovery cohort were randomly divided in a 7:3 ratio. The study used signatures of the TCR beta repertoire to tell Graves' ophthalmopathy apart from Graves' hyperthyroidism and to predict which patients would progress to ophthalmopathy. After sampling, hyperthyroidism patients received methimazole starting at 30 mg daily, and ophthalmopathy patients received high-dose intravenous methylprednisolone. In total, around 140 blood samples were TCR-sequenced: around 42 ophthalmopathy, some 80 hyperthyroidism and some 17 hyperthyroidism-to-ophthalmopathy patients. In about 6 hyperthyroidism patients, T-cell repertoires of thyroid tissue and blood were compared. To explore V-J signatures that separate ophthalmopathy from hyperthyroidism, a discovery set of about 96 patients was enrolled, consisting of under 50 with ophthalmopathy and roughly 57 with stable hyperthyroidism.

Patients with ophthalmopathy had moderately to severely active disease, with a Clinical Activity Score of 3 or more, a NOSPECS grade of 4 or more, and a disease duration of less than 3 months. Anyone with other autoimmune diseases, uncontrolled infections, pregnancy or lactation was excluded from the study. Diagnosis was based on clinical symptoms, serum thyroxine, TRAb, thyroid ultrasound and orbital computed tomography. Using Ficoll-Paque density gradient centrifugation, PBMCs were isolated from 9.5 to 10 ml of fresh peripheral blood. Total RNA was extracted with Trizol reagent and quality-checked on an Agilent 2100 Bioanalyzer. TCR beta CDR3 regions were amplified from RNA transcripts for repertoire sequencing. HTBI primers and the Qiagen OneStep RT-PCR kit were used in a first-round RT-PCR, which was followed by a second-round multiplex PCR, size selection and purification. Libraries were sequenced paired-end with 100 bp reads on an Illumina HiSeq2000. Regarding the original processing steps: Reads were processed with SOAPnuke, discarding reads with adapters, uncalled bases, mean Phred below 15, or no exact constant-primer or identifier match. COPE v1.2.5 was used to merge high-quality paired reads. Clonotypes were defined as unique nucleotide sequences and were aligned to IMGT TRB V, D and J references using MiTCR v1.1. Only V-J combinations with frequency above 0.0001 were analysed, covering about 99% of repertoires. For each V-J combination, a TCR clonal expansion and chaos score was defined as F50 clonal expansion divided by the chaos observed in the TCRdist matrix. Features were reduced by Welch's t-statistics and random forest to over ten V-J combinations, which fed a naive Bayes classifier. Thyroid-blood repertoire similarity was quantified with the Morisita-Horn index. Using fastp at Q25 and MiXCR, TCRdb reprocessed the public reads and kept productive beta chains. Each record represents a unique CDR3 protein, reported with the most common genes and DNA among its rows. TCRdb, not the authors, supplied the V and J calls. The sample records some 160,000 distinct CDR3 sequences, roughly two fifths of which are singletons. Less than 9.5% of the sample is in the top ten clones.

The paper as a whole reports these results and caveats: No statistical method was used to set the sample size in advance, and the investigators knew which group each participant was assigned to. Ophthalmopathy was separated from stable hyperthyroidism by the 13-signature model with just under 90% sensitivity and 81.08% specificity in cross-validation and with 80%/75% in the test set. Most expanded thyroid clonotypes with a frequency above 0.001 also appeared in blood, which suggests that blood repertoires may reflect the immune response in the thyroid. In validation, the model predicted ophthalmopathy progression with about 64% sensitivity and approximately 78% specificity; approximately 12 predicted patients were CT-confirmed with GO in a median of approximately six months.

V sheds 3 bases and J sheds 5 bases, leaving 16 bases between their ends. From the cysteine through the phenylalanine, the CDR3 covers 15 amino acids. Only the CDR3 part of the read is kept: 45 bases, read in frame from the first base. CDR1 LNHDA and CDR2 SQIVND were looked up in the germline V gene (reference sequence). This clonotype was counted at least ten times. No antigen is known for it. No clone much larger than this one lies a single base away; base qualities are absent. The chain joins TRBV19 to TRBJ1-1, with the D gene call left open. The sample comprised peripheral blood. The receptor was isolated from a man aged 25-40 years with Graves' ophthalmopathy. Donor details come from another sample of the same person, matched by shared clones. The nucleotide sequence is given as TGTGCCAGTAGTATTCCCGGAGGGAGTAAGACTGAAGCTTTCTTT. Its amino acids are CASSIPGGSKTEAFF.